These T cell receptor beta chains were read from a single sample in a study of shared clonotypes between healthy human individuals. The repertoire was sequenced with immunoSEQ multiplex PCR; TCRdb's copy has only in-frame clones and lacks some. Of roughly 120,000 clones listed, about 70% were seen once; the top ten hold roughly 25%. The sample taken for sequencing was memory CD8+ T cells sorted from blood. The receptor source for this set is a woman aged 30 to 39 in good health. The CDR3 runs from the conserved cysteine through the conserved F or W.

TRBJ2-7,TRBV6-5,CASTEGQGNSYEQYF
TRBJ2-1,TRBV25-1,CASSARGSGSYEQFF
TRBJ2-7,TRBV10-3,CAISEGAADSYEQYF
TRBJ1-1,TRBV5-5,CASSSEIMNTEAFF
TRBJ2-1,TRBV6-5,CASREPGDYNEQFF
TRBJ2-1,TRBV1,CTSSSKILAGGNEQFF
TRBJ2-7,TRBV6-1,CASGEEPYEQYF
TRBJ2-7,TRBV5-6,CASSFGNSYEQYF
TRBJ2-7,TRBV25-1,CASEGGAYEQYF
TRBJ2-7,TRBV14,CASSSRDSGSYEQYF
TRBJ2-2,TRBV27,CASSQLDRVTGELFF
TRBJ1-2,TRBV4-1,CASSQGRDRQTYGYTF
TRBJ2-2,TRBV6-5,CASSLRSENTGELFF
TRBJ1-3,TRBV29-1,CSVEERGGGDTIYF
TRBJ2-7,TRBV5-4,CASSFVSGPAGPPYEQYF
TRBJ2-6,TRBV6-6,CASNQRSGANVLTF
TRBJ1-1,TRBV5-8,CASSPYRESVRTEAFF
TRBJ1-2,TRBV19,CASSPRTGTGHGYTF
TRBJ2-7,TRBV28,CASSLMVGTRRHEQYF
TRBJ2-7,TRBV27,CASSLGREGPRYEQYF
TRBJ2-1,TRBV7-2,CASSLGLRISSYNEQFF
TRBJ2-1,TRBV18,CASSPMGTPNNEQFF
TRBJ1-1,TRBV5-8,CASSPAGGPTEAFF
TRBJ2-2,TRBV5-1,CASSLGGVLTGELFF
TRBJ2-3,TRBV6-1,CASTRYTDTQYF
TRBJ2-6,TRBV6-4,CASSEEGGTGANVLTF
TRBJ1-5,TRBV28,CASSPTVDTNQPQHF
TRBJ2-3,TRBV21-1,CASSKEVLAGASQYF
TRBJ2-1,TRBV5-4,CASNLLAGVSDEQFF
TRBJ2-7,TRBV25-1,CASRDSSGRNEQYF
TRBJ2-2,TRBV5-1,CASSWITAGTANTGELFF
TRBJ1-2,TRBV25-1,CASSVPDLNYGYTF
TRBJ2-6,TRBV6-7,CASSYQGSGANVLTF
TRBJ1-3,TRBV6-6,CASSTGQTPIYF
TRBJ2-7,TRBV21-1,CASRKPRGQGNEQYF
TRBJ2-5,TRBV5-1,CASSLRGSRYQETQYF
TRBJ2-1,TRBV27,CASSSGLEQFF
TRBJ2-6,TRBV4-2,CASSQVFPQAGANVLTF
TRBJ2-2,TRBV19,CASSSDQVTGELFF
TRBJ2-1,TRBV5-1,CASSLGDWYNEQFF
TRBJ2-3,TRBV19,CASGQREGHTDTQYF
TRBJ1-3,TRBV6-1,CASSQGHSGNTIYF
TRBJ2-5,TRBV28,CASSSHGTEYQETQYF
TRBJ2-4,TRBV11-2,CASSFVSGRDIQYF
TRBJ2-1,TRBV28,CASSSVTGTRSTVYEQFF
TRBJ2-2,TRBV7-6,CASSLDGAGELFF